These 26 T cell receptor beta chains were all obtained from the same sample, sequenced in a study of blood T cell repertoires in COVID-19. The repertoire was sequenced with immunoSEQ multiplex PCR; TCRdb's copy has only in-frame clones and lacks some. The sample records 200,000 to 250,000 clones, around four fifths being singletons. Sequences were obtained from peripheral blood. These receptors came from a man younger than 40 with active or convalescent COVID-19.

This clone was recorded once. The CDR3 DNA follows: TGTGCCAGCACCCGGGATATTGGGGAGACCCAGTACTTC. Its translation is CASTRDIGETQYF. J is TRBJ2-5 and V is TRBV2; a possible D gene is TRBD2 (5 bases). CDR1 and CDR2 (germline): SNHLY, FYNNEI. Trimming left V 7 bases short and J 5 bases short, with 14 bases between. The CDR3 contains 13 residues.

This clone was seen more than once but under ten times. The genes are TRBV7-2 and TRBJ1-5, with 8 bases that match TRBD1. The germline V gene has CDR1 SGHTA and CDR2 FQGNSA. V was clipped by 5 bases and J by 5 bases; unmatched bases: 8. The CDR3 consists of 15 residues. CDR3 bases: TGTGCCAGCAGCCTGAGGACAGGGTGGGATCAGCCCCAGCATTTT. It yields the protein CASSLRTGWDQPQHF.

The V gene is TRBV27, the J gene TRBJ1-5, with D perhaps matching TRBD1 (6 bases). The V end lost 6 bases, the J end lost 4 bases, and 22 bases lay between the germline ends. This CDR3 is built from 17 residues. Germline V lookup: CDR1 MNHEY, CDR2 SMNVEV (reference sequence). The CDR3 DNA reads TGTGCCAGCAGCCCCGTTATCGGGGGGGCGGGTAATCAGCCCCAGCATTTT. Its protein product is CASSPVIGGAGNQPQHF.

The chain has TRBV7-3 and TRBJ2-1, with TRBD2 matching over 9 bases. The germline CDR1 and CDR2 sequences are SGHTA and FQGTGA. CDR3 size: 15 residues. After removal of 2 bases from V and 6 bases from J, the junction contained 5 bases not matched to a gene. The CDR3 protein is CASSLGLAGSNEQFF. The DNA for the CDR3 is TGTGCCAGCAGCTTAGGCCTAGCGGGGTCCAATGAGCAGTTCTTC.

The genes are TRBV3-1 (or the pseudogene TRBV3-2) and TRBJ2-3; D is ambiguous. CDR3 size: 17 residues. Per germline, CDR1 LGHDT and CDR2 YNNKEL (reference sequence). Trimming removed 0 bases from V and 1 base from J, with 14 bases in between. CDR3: CASSQDRSQTRTDTQYF. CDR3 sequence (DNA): TGTGCCAGCAGCCAAGATCGGAGCCAAACCCGCACAGATACGCAGTATTTT.

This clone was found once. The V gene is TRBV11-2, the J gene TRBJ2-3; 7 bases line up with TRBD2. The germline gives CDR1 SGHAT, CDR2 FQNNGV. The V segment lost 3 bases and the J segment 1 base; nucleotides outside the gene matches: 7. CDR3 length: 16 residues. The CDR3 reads CASSFYRSGGTDTQYF. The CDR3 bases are TGTGCCAGCAGCTTTTATCGCAGCGGGGGCACAGATACGCAGTATTTT.

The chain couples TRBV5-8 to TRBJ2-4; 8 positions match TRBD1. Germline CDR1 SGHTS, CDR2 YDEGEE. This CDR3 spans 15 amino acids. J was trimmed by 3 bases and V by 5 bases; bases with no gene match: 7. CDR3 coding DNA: TGTGCCAGCAGTTATGGACAGGGCGGCAAAAACATTCAGTACTTC. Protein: CASSYGQGGKNIQYF.

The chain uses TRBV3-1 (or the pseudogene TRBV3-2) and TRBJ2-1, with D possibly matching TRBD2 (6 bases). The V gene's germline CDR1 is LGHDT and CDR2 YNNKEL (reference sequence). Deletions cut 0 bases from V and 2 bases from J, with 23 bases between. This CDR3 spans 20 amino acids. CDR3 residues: CASSQDGNSSVPTPYNEQFF. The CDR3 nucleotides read TGTGCCAGCAGCCAAGATGGGAACTCTAGCGTACCTACACCCTACAATGAGCAGTTCTTC.

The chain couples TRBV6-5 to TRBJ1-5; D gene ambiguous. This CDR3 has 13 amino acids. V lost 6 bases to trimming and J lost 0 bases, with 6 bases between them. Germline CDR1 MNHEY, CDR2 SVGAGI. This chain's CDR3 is CASRLYSNQPQHF. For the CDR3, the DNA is TGTGCCAGCAGGTTGTATAGCAATCAGCCCCAGCATTTT.

The CDR3 bases are TGCAGTGCTAGTCCGGAGTTCACAGATACGCAGTATTTT. This translates into CSASPEFTDTQYF. The chain uses TRBV20-1 and TRBJ2-3; D unclear. The germline gives CDR1 DFQATT, CDR2 SNEGSKA (reference sequence). V was trimmed by 3 bases and J by 2 bases, leaving 9 bases between them. This CDR3 is 13 amino acids long.

The CDR3 spells CASSSRLAGGSYEQYF. As DNA, the CDR3 is TGTGCCAGCTCATCACGACTAGCGGGGGGTTCCTACGAGCAGTACTTC. V and J are TRBV18 and TRBJ2-7; 13 bases match TRBD2. The CDR3 totals 16 residues. Unmatched junction bases numbered 5, after V lost 5 bases and J lost 1 base. Germline V gene sequence: CDR1 KGHSH, CDR2 LQKENI.

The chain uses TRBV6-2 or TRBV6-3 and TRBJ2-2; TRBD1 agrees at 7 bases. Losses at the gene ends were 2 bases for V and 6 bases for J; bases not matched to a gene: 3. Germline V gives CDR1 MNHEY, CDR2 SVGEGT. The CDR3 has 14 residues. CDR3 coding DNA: TGTGCCAGCAGTTACGGGACAGCGTCCGGGGAGCTGTTTTTT. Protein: CASSYGTASGELFF.

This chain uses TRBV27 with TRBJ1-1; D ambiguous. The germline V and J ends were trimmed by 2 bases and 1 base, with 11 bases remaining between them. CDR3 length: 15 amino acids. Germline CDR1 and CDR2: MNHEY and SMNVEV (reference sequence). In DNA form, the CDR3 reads TGTGCCAGCAGTTTAACGTCCCTAAGGAACACTGAAGCTTTCTTT. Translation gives CASSLTSLRNTEAFF.

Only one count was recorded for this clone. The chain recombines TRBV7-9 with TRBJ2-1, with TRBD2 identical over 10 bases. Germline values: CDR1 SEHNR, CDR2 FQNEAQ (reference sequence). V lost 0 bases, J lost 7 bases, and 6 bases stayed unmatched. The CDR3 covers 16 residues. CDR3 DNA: TGTGCCAGCAGCTTAGCGAAGTCTAGCGGGAGAAATGAGCAGTTCTTC. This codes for CASSLAKSSGRNEQFF. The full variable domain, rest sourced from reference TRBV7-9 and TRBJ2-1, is DTGVSQNPRHKITKRGQNVTFRCDPISEHNRLYWYRQTLGQGPEFLTYFQNEAQLEKSRLLSDRFSAERPKGSFSTLEIQRTEQGDSAMYLCASSLAKSSGRNEQFFGPGTRLTVL.

This CDR3 is CASTIIGTSQETQYF. In DNA, the CDR3 is TGTGCCAGCACCATTATAGGGACTAGTCAAGAGACCCAGTACTTC. V and J are TRBV3-1 (or the pseudogene TRBV3-2) and TRBJ2-5, with TRBD2 matching 8 bases. Germline CDR1 is LGHDT and CDR2 is YNNKEL (reference sequence). Germline trimming cut 7 bases from V and 2 bases from J; bases unmatched to any gene: 9. CDR3 length: 15 amino acids.

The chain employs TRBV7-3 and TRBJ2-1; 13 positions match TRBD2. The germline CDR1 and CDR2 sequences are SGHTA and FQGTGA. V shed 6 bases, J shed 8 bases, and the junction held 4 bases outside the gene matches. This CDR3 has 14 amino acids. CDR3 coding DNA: TGTGCCAGCAGGGGACTAGCGGGGTGGGATGAGCAGTTCTTC. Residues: CASRGLAGWDEQFF.

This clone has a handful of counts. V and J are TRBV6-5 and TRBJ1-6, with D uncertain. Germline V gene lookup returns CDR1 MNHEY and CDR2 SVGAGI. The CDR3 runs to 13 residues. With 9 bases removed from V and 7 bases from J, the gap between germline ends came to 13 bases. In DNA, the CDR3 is TGTGCCAGTTTAACAGACCAGAATTCACCCCTCCACTTT. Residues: CASLTDQNSPLHF.

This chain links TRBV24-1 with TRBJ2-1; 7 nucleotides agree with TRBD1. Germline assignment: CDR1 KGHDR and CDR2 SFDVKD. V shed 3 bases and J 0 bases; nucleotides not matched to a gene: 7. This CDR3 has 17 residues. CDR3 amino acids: CATSDPRQGSSYNEQFF. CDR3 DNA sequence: TGTGCCACCAGTGATCCTCGACAGGGCAGCTCCTACAATGAGCAGTTCTTC.

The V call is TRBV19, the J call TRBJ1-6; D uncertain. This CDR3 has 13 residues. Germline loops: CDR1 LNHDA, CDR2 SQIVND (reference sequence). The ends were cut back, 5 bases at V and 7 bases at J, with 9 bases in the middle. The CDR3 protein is CASSSGWNSPLHF. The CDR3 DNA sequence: TGTGCCAGTAGTTCCGGTTGGAATTCACCCCTCCACTTT.

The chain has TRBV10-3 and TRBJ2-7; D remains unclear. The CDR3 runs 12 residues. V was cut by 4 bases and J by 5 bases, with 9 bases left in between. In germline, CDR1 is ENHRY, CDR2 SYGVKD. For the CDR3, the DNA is TGTGCCATCAGTGGGAGTCCCCACGAGCAGTACTTC. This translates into CAISGSPHEQYF.

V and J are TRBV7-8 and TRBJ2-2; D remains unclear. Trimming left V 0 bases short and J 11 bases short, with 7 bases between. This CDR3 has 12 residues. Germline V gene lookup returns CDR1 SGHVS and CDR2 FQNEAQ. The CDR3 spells CASSLALGELFF. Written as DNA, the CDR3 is TGTGCCAGCAGCTTAGCGCTAGGAGAGCTGTTTTTT.

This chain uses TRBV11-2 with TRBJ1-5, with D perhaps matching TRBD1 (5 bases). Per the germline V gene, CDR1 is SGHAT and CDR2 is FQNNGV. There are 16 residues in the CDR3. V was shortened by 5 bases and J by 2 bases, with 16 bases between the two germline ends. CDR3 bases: TGTGCCAGCAGCCGAGGGGAGGGGAGTGGCAATCAGCCCCAGCATTTT. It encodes CASSRGEGSGNQPQHF.

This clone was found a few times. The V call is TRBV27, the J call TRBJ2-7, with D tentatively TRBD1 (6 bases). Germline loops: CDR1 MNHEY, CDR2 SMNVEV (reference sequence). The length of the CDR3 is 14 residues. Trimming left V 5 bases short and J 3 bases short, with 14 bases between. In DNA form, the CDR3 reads TGTGCCAGCAGTAAGACAGGCGATAACTACGAGCAGTACTTC. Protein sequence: CASSKTGDNYEQYF.

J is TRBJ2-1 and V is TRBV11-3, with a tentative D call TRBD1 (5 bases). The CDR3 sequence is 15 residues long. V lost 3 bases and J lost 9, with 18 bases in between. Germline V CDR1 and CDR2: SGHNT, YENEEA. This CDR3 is CASSLVGLGQGEQFF. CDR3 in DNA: TGTGCCAGCAGCTTGGTTGGTTTGGGGCAGGGTGAGCAGTTCTTC.

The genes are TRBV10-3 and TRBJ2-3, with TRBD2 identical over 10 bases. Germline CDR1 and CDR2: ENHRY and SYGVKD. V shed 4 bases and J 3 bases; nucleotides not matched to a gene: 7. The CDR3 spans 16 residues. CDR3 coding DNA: TGTGCCATCAGTGGAGAAGCGGGGGGGCCGACAGATACGCAGTATTTT. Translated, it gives CAISGEAGGPTDTQYF.

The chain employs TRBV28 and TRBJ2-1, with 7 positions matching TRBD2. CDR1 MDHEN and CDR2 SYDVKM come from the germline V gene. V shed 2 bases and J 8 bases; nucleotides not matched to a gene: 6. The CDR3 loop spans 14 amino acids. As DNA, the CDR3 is TGTGCCAGCAGTTTACGTGGAGGGAGGGATGAGCAGTTCTTC. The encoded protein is CASSLRGGRDEQFF.